These 9 T cell receptor beta chains share one sample of origin, sequenced in a study of yellow fever vaccine responses in identical twins. A single record per CDR3 protein comes from TCRdb applying MiXCR to the RT-PCR reads. The sample records 1,700 or so distinct CDR3 sequences, over 80% being singletons. The input for sequencing was T cells from blood (PBMCs), unsorted or a sorted subset (not recorded which), taken before or after yellow fever vaccination (not recorded which). The source is a woman aged 18-29 years who received the yellow fever vaccine.

Points on this clonotype: A read error may account for a junction end that differs from germline. The V and J genes are TRBV10-1 and TRBJ1-1, with TRBD1 as a possible D gene (6 bases). The CDR3 is 12 residues long. In germline, CDR1 is WNHNN, CDR2 SYGVQD (reference sequence). CDR3 sequence reads: CASSEKVARDTF. CDR3 sequence (DNA): TGCGCCAGCAGTGAAAAGGTGGCAAGGGACACCTTT.

J is TRBJ2-1 and V is TRBV6-2 or TRBV6-3; D perhaps matches TRBD1 (6 bases). Between the trimmed V and J ends, which lost 0 bases and 1 base, there was a span of 10 bases. The germline gives CDR1 MNHEY, CDR2 SVGEGT. The CDR3 spans 16 residues. CDR3 coding DNA: TGTGCCAGCAGTTACTCGGGGGCGGAATCCTACAATGAGCAGTTCTTC. Translating it yields CASSYSGAESYNEQFF.

The chain recombines TRBV7-6 with TRBJ2-3; D remains ambiguous. This CDR3 comprises 12 residues. Trimming cost V 1 base and J 5 bases, with 4 bases left between them. The V gene's germline CDR1 is SGHVS and CDR2 FNYEAQ. The CDR3 sequence: CASSLEGDTQYF. Here the CDR3 DNA reads TGTGCCAGCAGCTTAGAAGGAGATACGCAGTATTTT.

This chain connects TRBV11-2 to TRBJ2-7; TRBD1 matches at 11 bases. This CDR3 is built from 14 residues. Germline V lookup: CDR1 SGHAT, CDR2 FQNNGV. Trimming removed 5 bases from V and 3 bases from J; junction bases left unmatched: 3. The CDR3 sequence: CASSPGTGGYEQYF. The CDR3 DNA sequence: TGTGCCAGCAGCCCCGGGACAGGGGGCTACGAGCAGTACTTC.

This clonotype was seen once. The chain links TRBV19 to TRBJ1-5; D is possibly TRBD1 (6 bases). Between the trimmed V and J ends, which lost 4 bases and 6 bases, there was a span of 10 bases. CDR1 is LNHDA, CDR2 SQIVND, per germline (reference sequence). CDR3 size: 13 residues. CDR3 DNA sequence: TGTGCCAGTAGTAGCGGACAGTCTCAGCCCCAGCATTTT. Its translation: CASSSGQSQPQHF. The full variable domain, with the rest looked up from reference TRBV19 and TRBJ1-5, is DGGITQSPKYLFRKEGQNVTLSCEQNLNHDAMYWYRQDPGQGLRLIYYSQIVNDFQKGDIAEGYSVSREKKESFPLTVTSAQKNPTAFYLCASSSGQSQPQHFGDGTRLSIL.

The chain employs TRBV11-1 and TRBJ2-7, with D tentatively TRBD2 (6 bases). V was cut by 6 bases and J by 5 bases, with 20 bases left in between. Germline V gene sequence: CDR1 SGHAT, CDR2 FQDESV (reference sequence). The CDR3 contains 15 residues. The DNA for the CDR3 is TGTGCCAGCAGGACCCCGGAGGGATCTATCGACGAGCAGTACTTC. It codes for CASRTPEGSIDEQYF.

A note on this clonotype: At one boundary the junction diverges from the germline segment, which might be a read error. V and J are TRBV18 and TRBJ1-3; D remains unclear. Germline loops: CDR1 KGHSH, CDR2 LQKENI. This CDR3 has 13 residues. In DNA form, the CDR3 reads TGTGCCAGCTCAGGAAACTCTGGAAACACCACATATTTT. This translates into CASSGNSGNTTYF.

In DNA, the CDR3 is TGCGCCAGCAGCCAAGTCGCACAGATGAACACTGAAGCTTTCTTT. This encodes CASSQVAQMNTEAFF. This chain uses TRBV4-3 with TRBJ1-1; D gene unclear. V lost 1 base and J 0 bases, leaving 9 bases between the germline ends. Per the germline V gene, CDR1 is LGHNA and CDR2 is YSLEER. CDR3 size: 15 residues.

This clonotype was observed a few times. The chain recombines TRBV4-1 with TRBJ1-1; no firm D call. This CDR3 contains 14 residues. The germline V gene has CDR1 MGHRA and CDR2 YSYEKL. The germline V and J ends were trimmed by 0 bases and 1 base, with 6 bases remaining between them. The CDR3 protein is CASSQEWGNTEAFF. For the CDR3, the DNA is TGCGCCAGCAGCCAAGAATGGGGGAACACTGAAGCTTTCTTT.